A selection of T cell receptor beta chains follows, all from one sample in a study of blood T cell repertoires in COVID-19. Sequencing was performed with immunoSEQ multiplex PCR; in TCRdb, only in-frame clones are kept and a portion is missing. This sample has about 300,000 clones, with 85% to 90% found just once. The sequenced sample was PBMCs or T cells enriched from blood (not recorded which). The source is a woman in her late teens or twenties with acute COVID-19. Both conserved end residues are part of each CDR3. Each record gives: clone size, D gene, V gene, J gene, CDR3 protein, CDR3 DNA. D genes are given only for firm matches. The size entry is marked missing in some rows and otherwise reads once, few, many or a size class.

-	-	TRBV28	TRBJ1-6	CASSLISNSPLHF	TGTGCCAGCAGTTTAATTAGTAATTCACCCCTCCACTTT
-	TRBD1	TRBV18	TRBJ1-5	CASSPTWTGTQPQHF	TGTGCCAGCTCACCAACCTGGACAGGGACGCAGCCCCAGCATTTT
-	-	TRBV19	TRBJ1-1	CASSILGAGTEAFF	TGTGCCAGTAGTATATTGGGGGCGGGCACTGAAGCTTTCTTT
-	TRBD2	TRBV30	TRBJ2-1	CAWTLLLTSGGSNEQFF	TGTGCCTGGACCCTACTTCTTACTAGCGGGGGCTCCAATGAGCAGTTCTTC
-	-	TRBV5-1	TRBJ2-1	CASSLMEPRNNEQFF	TGCGCCAGCAGCTTGATGGAGCCACGAAACAATGAGCAGTTCTTC
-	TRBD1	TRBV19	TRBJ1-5	CASSPRQGAQPQHF	TGTGCCAGTAGTCCCCGACAGGGGGCCCAGCCCCAGCATTTT
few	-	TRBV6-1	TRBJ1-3	CASSDGVSGNTIYF	TGTGCCAGCAGTGACGGTGTCTCTGGAAACACCATATATTTT
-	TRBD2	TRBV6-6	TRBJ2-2	CASSPGTSGGELFF	TGTGCCAGCAGCCCAGGGACTAGCGGGGGGGAGCTGTTTTTT
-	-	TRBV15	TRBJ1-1	CATRGRQTEAFF	TGTGCCACCAGAGGTAGACAGACTGAAGCTTTCTTT
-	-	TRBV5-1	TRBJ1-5	CASSLTPGLSPNQPQHF	TGCGCCAGCAGCTTAACGCCAGGACTGTCCCCTAATCAGCCCCAGCATTTT
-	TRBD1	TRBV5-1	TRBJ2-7	CASSVTGGLEYEQYF	TGCGCCAGCAGCGTGACAGGGGGCCTCGAGTACGAGCAGTACTTC
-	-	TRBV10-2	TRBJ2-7	CASSDRTGDSTYEQYF	TGCGCCAGCAGTGATAGGACGGGGGACAGCACCTACGAGCAGTACTTC
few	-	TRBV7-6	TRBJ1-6	CASSKTGSSPLHF	TGTGCCAGCAGCAAAACAGGGAGTTCACCCCTCCACTTT
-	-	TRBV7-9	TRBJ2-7	CASSLGATYEQYF	TGTGCCAGCAGCTTAGGGGCTACCTACGAGCAGTACTTC
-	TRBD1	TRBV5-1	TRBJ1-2	CASSPGTGTPGYTF	TGCGCCAGCAGCCCCGGGACAGGGACGCCGGGCTACACCTTC
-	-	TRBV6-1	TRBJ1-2	CASSVHVVRYSGLSGYTF	TGTGCCAGCAGTGTCCACGTTGTAAGATATTCTGGACTAAGTGGCTACACCTTC
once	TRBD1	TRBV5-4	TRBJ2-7	CASTLDRGWEQYF	TGTGCCAGCACGCTGGACAGGGGTTGGGAGCAGTACTTC
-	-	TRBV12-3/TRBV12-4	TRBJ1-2	CASGNYGYTF	TGTGCCTCGGGAAACTATGGCTACACCTTC
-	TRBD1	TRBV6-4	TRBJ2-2	CASSIGTGGGELFF	TGTGCCAGCAGCATCGGGACAGGGGGCGGGGAGCTGTTTTTT
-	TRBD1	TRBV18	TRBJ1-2	CASSPPGQGSVYGYTF	TGTGCCAGCTCACCACCGGGACAGGGTTCCGTCTATGGCTACACCTTC
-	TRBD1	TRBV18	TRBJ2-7	CASSTVAGQGSYEQYF	TGTGCCAGCTCAACGGTGGCGGGACAGGGGTCCTACGAGCAGTACTTC
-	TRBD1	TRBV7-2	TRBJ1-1	CASSYRDRANTEAFF	TGTGCCAGCAGCTACCGCGACAGGGCGAACACTGAAGCTTTCTTT
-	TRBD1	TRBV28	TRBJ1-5	CASSKDRGLQPQHF	TGTGCCAGCAGTAAAGACAGGGGGCTTCAGCCCCAGCATTTT
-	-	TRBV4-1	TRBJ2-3	CASSQGHRGGTDTQYF	TGCGCCAGCAGCCAAGGCCATAGGGGTGGAACAGATACGCAGTATTTT
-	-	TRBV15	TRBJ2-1	CATQARNYNEQFF	TGTGCCACCCAGGCTCGAAACTACAATGAGCAGTTCTTC
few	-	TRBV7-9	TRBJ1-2	CASSAYREHGYTF	TGTGCCAGCAGCGCCTACAGGGAGCATGGCTACACCTTC
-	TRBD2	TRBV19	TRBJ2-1	CASSILAGGGGNEQFF	TGTGCCAGTAGTATCCTAGCGGGAGGAGGAGGTAATGAGCAGTTCTTC
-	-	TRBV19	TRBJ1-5	CASSIRGVQGNQPQHF	TGTGCCAGTAGTATACGCGGCGTACAGGGAAATCAGCCCCAGCATTTT
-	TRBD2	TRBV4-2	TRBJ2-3	CASSQLDSGRASDTQYF	TGTGCCAGCAGCCAACTCGATAGCGGGAGGGCGTCAGATACGCAGTATTTT
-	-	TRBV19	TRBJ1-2	CASSPPAEANYGYTF	TGTGCCAGCAGTCCTCCAGCGGAGGCTAACTATGGCTACACCTTC
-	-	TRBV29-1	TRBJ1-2	CSVEGTGFNYGYTF	TGCAGCGTTGAGGGTACGGGTTTTAACTATGGCTACACCTTC
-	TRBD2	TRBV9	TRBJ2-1	CASSVGGTSGSNEQFF	TGTGCCAGCAGCGTAGGTGGTACTAGCGGAAGCAATGAGCAGTTCTTC
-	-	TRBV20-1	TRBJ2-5	CSASDRETQYF	TGCAGTGCAAGCGACAGAGAGACCCAGTACTTC
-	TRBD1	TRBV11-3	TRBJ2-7	CASSMDRGRYEQYF	TGTGCCAGCAGCATGGACAGGGGTCGATACGAGCAGTACTTC
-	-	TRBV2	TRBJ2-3	CASSGFGADTQYF	TGTGCCAGCAGTGGGTTCGGGGCAGATACGCAGTATTTT